A selection of T cell receptor beta chains follows, all from one sample in a study of cytomegalovirus exposure and HLA in healthy donors. This table comes from immunoSEQ multiplex PCR, and its TCRdb copy is limited to in-frame clones, with some not included. Among more than 140,000 clones listed, 77% were seen once. The specimen was PBMCs. The receptors here all came from a female donor in good health and CMV-seronegative. Each CDR3 is given with its conserved first and last residue. Fields, in order: J gene, clone size, V gene, D gene, CDR3 DNA, CDR3 protein. D genes are given only for firm matches. Size is stated for part of the rows, as once, few or many counts, or as a class when the clone is expanded.

j_gene: TRBJ1-1; abundance: NA; v_gene: TRBV28; d_gene: TRBD1; CDR3nt: TGTGCCAGCAGGGGGACAGGATCGAACACTGAAGCTTTCTTT; CDR3aa: CASRGTGSNTEAFF
j_gene: TRBJ2-2; abundance: NA; v_gene: TRBV7-2; d_gene: TRBD2; CDR3nt: TGTGCCAGCAGCTCGGGGAGTTTTGCGGGAGTGGAGGAGCTGTTTTTT; CDR3aa: CASSSGSFAGVEELFF
j_gene: TRBJ2-4; abundance: NA; v_gene: TRBV12-5; d_gene: NA; CDR3nt: TGTGCTAGTGGTTTGCCGACGACAGCACACATTCAGTACTTC; CDR3aa: CASGLPTTAHIQYF
j_gene: TRBJ2-7; abundance: NA; v_gene: TRBV27; d_gene: TRBD2; CDR3nt: TGTGCCAGCAGTTTGAGGCGGGGGGGCCCCTCCTACGAGCAGTACTTC; CDR3aa: CASSLRRGGPSYEQYF
j_gene: TRBJ2-1; abundance: NA; v_gene: TRBV15; d_gene: TRBD1; CDR3nt: TGTGCCACCAGGAGATCAGGGGGACAGGGGGACAATGAGCAGTTCTTC; CDR3aa: CATRRSGGQGDNEQFF
j_gene: TRBJ2-7; abundance: NA; v_gene: TRBV2; d_gene: NA; CDR3nt: TGTGCCAGCACCGCCAGGGTCCAACCCTACGAGCAGTACTTC; CDR3aa: CASTARVQPYEQYF
j_gene: TRBJ2-1; abundance: NA; v_gene: TRBV6-5; d_gene: NA; CDR3nt: TGTGCCAGCAGAAAAACTAGCCACAATGAGCAGTTCTTC; CDR3aa: CASRKTSHNEQFF
j_gene: TRBJ2-3; abundance: NA; v_gene: TRBV27; d_gene: NA; CDR3nt: TGTGCCAGCAGTTTATCGTCGTACCCGGGCACAGATACGCAGTATTTT; CDR3aa: CASSLSSYPGTDTQYF
j_gene: TRBJ1-4; abundance: NA; v_gene: TRBV9; d_gene: NA; CDR3nt: TGTGCCAGCAGCACACAACAGGGAGGGTATGAAAAACTGTTTTTT; CDR3aa: CASSTQQGGYEKLFF
j_gene: TRBJ1-1; abundance: few; v_gene: TRBV6-1; d_gene: NA; CDR3nt: TGTGCCAGCAGTGTTGAGGGAAGTTCTCCTAACACTGAAGCTTTCTTT; CDR3aa: CASSVEGSSPNTEAFF
j_gene: TRBJ2-1; abundance: NA; v_gene: TRBV28; d_gene: TRBD1; CDR3nt: TGTGCCAGCAGTTTGTACTGGGGACAGGGCTTCTACAATGAGCAGTTCTTC; CDR3aa: CASSLYWGQGFYNEQFF
j_gene: TRBJ1-1; abundance: NA; v_gene: TRBV7-8; d_gene: TRBD1; CDR3nt: TGTGCCAGCAGCTCACTACAGGGGTACACTGAAGCTTTCTTT; CDR3aa: CASSSLQGYTEAFF
j_gene: TRBJ2-7; abundance: NA; v_gene: TRBV6-1; d_gene: NA; CDR3nt: TGTGCCAGCGGAGTGGGCTCCTACGAGCAGTACTTC; CDR3aa: CASGVGSYEQYF
j_gene: TRBJ2-7; abundance: NA; v_gene: TRBV19; d_gene: NA; CDR3nt: TGTGCCAGTAGTATTACCCACACACACTACGAGCAGTACTTC; CDR3aa: CASSITHTHYEQYF
j_gene: TRBJ2-3; abundance: NA; v_gene: TRBV5-1; d_gene: TRBD1; CDR3nt: TGCGCCAGCAGCAGACCGGACAGGGGACGACCTTACACAGATACGCAGTATTTT; CDR3aa: CASSRPDRGRPYTDTQYF
j_gene: TRBJ2-3; abundance: NA; v_gene: TRBV5-1; d_gene: NA; CDR3nt: TGCGCCAGCAGCCCAGGAGGCGGTGCTTGGGATACGCAGTATTTT; CDR3aa: CASSPGGGAWDTQYF
j_gene: TRBJ1-5; abundance: NA; v_gene: TRBV29-1; d_gene: TRBD1; CDR3nt: TGCAGCGTTCAACAGGGGCAGAATCAGCCCCAGCATTTT; CDR3aa: CSVQQGQNQPQHF
j_gene: TRBJ1-2; abundance: NA; v_gene: TRBV5-8; d_gene: NA; CDR3nt: TGTGCCAGCAGCTTGGTTTCAGAACCTAACTATGGCTACACCTTC; CDR3aa: CASSLVSEPNYGYTF
j_gene: TRBJ2-3; abundance: NA; v_gene: TRBV7-3; d_gene: TRBD2; CDR3nt: TGTGCCAGCAGCTTAAGAAGGACTAGCGGTTACACAGATACGCAGTATTTT; CDR3aa: CASSLRRTSGYTDTQYF
j_gene: TRBJ1-1; abundance: NA; v_gene: TRBV28; d_gene: NA; CDR3nt: TGTGCCAGCATTGAAAAAGGGAGCCCCAGAAGCGACACTGAAGCTTTCTTT; CDR3aa: CASIEKGSPRSDTEAFF
j_gene: TRBJ2-1; abundance: NA; v_gene: TRBV27; d_gene: NA; CDR3nt: TGTGCCAGCAATGAAGGGGTTCCCTCCTACAATGAGCAGTTCTTC; CDR3aa: CASNEGVPSYNEQFF
j_gene: TRBJ2-3; abundance: NA; v_gene: TRBV6-6; d_gene: TRBD1; CDR3nt: TGTGCCAGCAGCGGAGACAGGGCGGATACGCAGTATTTT; CDR3aa: CASSGDRADTQYF
j_gene: TRBJ1-1; abundance: few; v_gene: TRBV7-9; d_gene: TRBD1; CDR3nt: TGTGCCAGCAGCCGAGGACAGGTCGTTTCAGCTGCTTTCTTT; CDR3aa: CASSRGQVVSAAFF
j_gene: TRBJ1-6; abundance: NA; v_gene: TRBV9; d_gene: NA; CDR3nt: TGTGCCAGCAGCCCAACTCACGGGGGGGCCTATAATTCACCCCTCCACTTT; CDR3aa: CASSPTHGGAYNSPLHF
j_gene: TRBJ2-1; abundance: NA; v_gene: TRBV30; d_gene: TRBD2; CDR3nt: TGTGCCTGGAGTGGGACGAGCGGGAGTCCCTACAATGAGCAGTTCTTC; CDR3aa: CAWSGTSGSPYNEQFF
j_gene: TRBJ2-2; abundance: once; v_gene: TRBV4-2; d_gene: TRBD2; CDR3nt: TGTGCCAGCAGCCAAGATACCGGGAGGGCCGTCACCGGGGAGCTGTTTTTT; CDR3aa: CASSQDTGRAVTGELFF
j_gene: TRBJ2-1; abundance: NA; v_gene: TRBV6-6; d_gene: TRBD2; CDR3nt: TGTGCCAGCAGCAACGGACTAGGGGCGTACAATGAGCAGTTCTTC; CDR3aa: CASSNGLGAYNEQFF
j_gene: TRBJ2-7; abundance: once; v_gene: TRBV9; d_gene: TRBD1; CDR3nt: TGTGCCAGCAGTTCGGGGGACAGGGGCAGGGAGCAGTACTTC; CDR3aa: CASSSGDRGREQYF
j_gene: TRBJ1-2; abundance: NA; v_gene: TRBV30; d_gene: NA; CDR3nt: TGTGCCTGGAGGGAGGCGGCCTCTCGCAGCTACACCTTC; CDR3aa: CAWREAASRSYTF
j_gene: TRBJ1-1; abundance: NA; v_gene: TRBV27; d_gene: NA; CDR3nt: TGTGCCAGCAGTACTAGGGACTCCACTGAAGCTTTCTTT; CDR3aa: CASSTRDSTEAFF
j_gene: TRBJ2-3; abundance: NA; v_gene: TRBV15; d_gene: NA; CDR3nt: TGTGCCACCAGCAGAGATCTCAGCACAGATACGCAGTATTTT; CDR3aa: CATSRDLSTDTQYF
j_gene: TRBJ2-7; abundance: NA; v_gene: TRBV29-1; d_gene: NA; CDR3nt: TGCAGCGTTTACCCGACAGGCCAGGGCTACGAGCAGTACTTC; CDR3aa: CSVYPTGQGYEQYF
j_gene: TRBJ1-1; abundance: few; v_gene: TRBV5-6; d_gene: NA; CDR3nt: TGTGCCAGCAGCTCCCGGGCCTTAACATGGGGGGCTGAAGCTTTCTTT; CDR3aa: CASSSRALTWGAEAFF
j_gene: TRBJ2-1; abundance: NA; v_gene: TRBV2; d_gene: TRBD1; CDR3nt: TGTGCCGGAGCCGGGACAGGGGGTGAGCAGTTCTTC; CDR3aa: CAGAGTGGEQFF